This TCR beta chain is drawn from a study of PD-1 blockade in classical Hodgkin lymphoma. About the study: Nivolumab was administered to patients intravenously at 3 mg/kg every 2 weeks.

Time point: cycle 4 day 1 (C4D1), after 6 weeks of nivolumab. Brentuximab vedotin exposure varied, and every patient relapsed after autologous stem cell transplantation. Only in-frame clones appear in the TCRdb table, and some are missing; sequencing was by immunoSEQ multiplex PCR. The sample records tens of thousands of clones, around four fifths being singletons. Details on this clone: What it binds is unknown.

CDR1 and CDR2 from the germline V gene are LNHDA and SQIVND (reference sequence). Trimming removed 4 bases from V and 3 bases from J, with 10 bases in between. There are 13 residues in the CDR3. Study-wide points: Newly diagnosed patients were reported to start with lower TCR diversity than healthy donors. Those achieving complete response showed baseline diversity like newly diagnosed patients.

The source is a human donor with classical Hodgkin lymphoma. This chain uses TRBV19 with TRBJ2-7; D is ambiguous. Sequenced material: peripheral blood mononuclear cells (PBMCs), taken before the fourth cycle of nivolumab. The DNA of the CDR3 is TGTGCCAGTAGTAGATCCCACGACTACGAGCAGTACTTC. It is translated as CASSRSHDYEQYF.